This T cell receptor beta chain was documented in a study of T cell responses to AZD1222 COVID-19 vaccine. V lost 8 bases, J lost 1 base, and 7 bases stayed unmatched. Per germline, CDR1 WSHSY and CDR2 SAAADI. This CDR3 has 15 amino acids. Clones were sequenced by immunoSEQ multiplex PCR, and TCRdb holds only the in-frame ones, with some missing. The sample records about 88,000 clones, about 91% being singletons. The receptor's source is an adult in good health. This specimen consisted of peripheral blood, obtained on day 0 of AZD1222 vaccination. This rearrangement joins TRBV10-2 to TRBJ2-2; TRBD2 matches 7 bases. The CDR3 loop reads CASHKERENTGELFF. The CDR3 DNA is TGCGCCAGCCACAAGGAGCGGGAGAACACCGGGGAGCTGTTTTTT.